This T cell receptor (beta chain) was found in a study of Ad26.COV2.S vaccination and SARS-CoV-2 variants. Study in general: The study gave Ad26.COV2.S intramuscularly, once or twice 56 days apart.

The protocol was immunoSEQ multiplex PCR, while the TCRdb copy is restricted to in-frame clones and leaves out a portion. The repertoire holds about 680,000 clones, with roughly 90% as singletons. Treatment of the sample: around 19 received Ad26.COV2.S at low or high dose, single or two shots; several received placebo; per-sample allocation not given. Collection of samples fell on day 63 after the first vaccine or placebo injection. V shed 7 bases and J 8 bases; nucleotides not matched to a gene: 1. This CDR3 has 13 residues. Germline loops: CDR1 SNHLY, CDR2 FYNNEI. Overall study findings and caveats: People who got the vaccine had more spike-specific TCR breadth than people who got placebo. Reportedly, spike-specific CD8+ and CD4+ T cell responses achieved substantial breadth once vaccination had taken place.

On this clone itself: The antigen is unknown.

The sequence was collected from a person between 18 and 59 years old who received the Ad26.COV2.S COVID-19 vaccine or a placebo. The sequencing here drew on peripheral blood, taken in a trial of Ad26.COV2.S vaccine versus placebo. The chain carries TRBV2 and TRBJ2-1; 14 bases fit TRBD2. In DNA form, the CDR3 reads TGTGCCAGCACGGGACTAGCGGGAGATGAGCAGTTCTTC. Protein: CASTGLAGDEQFF.